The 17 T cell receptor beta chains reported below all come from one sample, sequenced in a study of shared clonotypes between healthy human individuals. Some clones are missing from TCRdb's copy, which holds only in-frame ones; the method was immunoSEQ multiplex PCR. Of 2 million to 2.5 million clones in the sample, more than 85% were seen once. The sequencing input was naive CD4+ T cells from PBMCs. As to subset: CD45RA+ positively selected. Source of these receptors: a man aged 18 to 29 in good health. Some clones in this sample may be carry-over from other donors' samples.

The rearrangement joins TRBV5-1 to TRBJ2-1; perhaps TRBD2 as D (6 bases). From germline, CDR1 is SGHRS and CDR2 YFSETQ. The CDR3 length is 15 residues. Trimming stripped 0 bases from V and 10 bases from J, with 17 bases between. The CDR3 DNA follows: TGCGCCAGCAGCTTGGAGGGACTGGACTTAGGGGAGCAGTTCTTC. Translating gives CASSLEGLDLGEQFF.

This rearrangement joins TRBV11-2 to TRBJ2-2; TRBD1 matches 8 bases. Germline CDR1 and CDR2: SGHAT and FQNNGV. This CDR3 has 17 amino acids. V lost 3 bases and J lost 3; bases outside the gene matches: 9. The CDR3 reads CASSLTTGAWDTGELFF. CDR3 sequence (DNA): TGTGCCAGCAGCTTGACGACAGGGGCTTGGGACACCGGGGAGCTGTTTTTT.

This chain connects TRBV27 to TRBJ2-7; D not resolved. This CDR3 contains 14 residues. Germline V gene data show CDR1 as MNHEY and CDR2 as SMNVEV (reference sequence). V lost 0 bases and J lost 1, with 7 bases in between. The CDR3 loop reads CASSLSAESYEQYF. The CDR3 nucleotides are TGTGCCAGCAGTTTATCTGCGGAATCCTACGAGCAGTACTTC.

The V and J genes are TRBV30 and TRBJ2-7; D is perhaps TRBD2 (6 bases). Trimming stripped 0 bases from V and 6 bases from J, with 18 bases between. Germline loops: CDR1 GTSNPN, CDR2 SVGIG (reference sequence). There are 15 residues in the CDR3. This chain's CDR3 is CAWSVGGTGVSEQYF. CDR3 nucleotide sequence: TGTGCCTGGAGTGTAGGAGGGACGGGGGTTAGCGAGCAGTACTTC.

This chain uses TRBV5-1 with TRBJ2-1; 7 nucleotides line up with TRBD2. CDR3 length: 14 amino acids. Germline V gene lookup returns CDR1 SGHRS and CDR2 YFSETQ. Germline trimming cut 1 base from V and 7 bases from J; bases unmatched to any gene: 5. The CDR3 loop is CASSLRTSRNEQFF. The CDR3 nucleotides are TGCGCCAGCAGCTTGCGGACTAGTAGGAATGAGCAGTTCTTC.

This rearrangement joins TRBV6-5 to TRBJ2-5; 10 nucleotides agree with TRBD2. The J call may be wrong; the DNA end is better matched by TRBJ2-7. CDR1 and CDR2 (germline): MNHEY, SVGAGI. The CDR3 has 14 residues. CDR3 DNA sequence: TGTGCCAGCAGACCGGGACTAGCGTACTACGAGCAGTACTTC. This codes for CASRPGLAYYEQYF.

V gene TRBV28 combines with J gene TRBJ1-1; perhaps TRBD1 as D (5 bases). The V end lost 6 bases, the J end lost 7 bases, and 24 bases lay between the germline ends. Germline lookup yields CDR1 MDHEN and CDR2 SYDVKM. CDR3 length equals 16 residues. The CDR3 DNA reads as TGTGCCAGCAGCCGCTTGGGGGTGGCAGGGCAGGTTGAAGCTTTCTTT. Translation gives CASSRLGVAGQVEAFF.

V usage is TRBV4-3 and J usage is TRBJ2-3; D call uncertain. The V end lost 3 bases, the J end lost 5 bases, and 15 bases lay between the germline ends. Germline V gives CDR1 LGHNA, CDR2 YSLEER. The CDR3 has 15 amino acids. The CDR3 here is CASSQLALMGDTQYF. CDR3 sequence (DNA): TGCGCCAGCAGCCAGTTAGCCCTCATGGGAGATACGCAGTATTTT.

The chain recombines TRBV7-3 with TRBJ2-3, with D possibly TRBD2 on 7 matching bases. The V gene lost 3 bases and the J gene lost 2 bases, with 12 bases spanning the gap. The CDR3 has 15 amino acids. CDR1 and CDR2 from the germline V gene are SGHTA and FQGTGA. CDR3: CASSLGRGFTDTQYF. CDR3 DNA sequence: TGTGCCAGCAGCTTGGGGAGGGGGTTCACAGATACGCAGTATTTT.

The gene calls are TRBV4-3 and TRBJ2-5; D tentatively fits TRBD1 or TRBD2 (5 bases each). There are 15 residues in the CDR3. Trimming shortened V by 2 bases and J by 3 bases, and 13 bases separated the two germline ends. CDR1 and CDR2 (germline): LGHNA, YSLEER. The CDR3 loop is CASSQNRGREETQYF. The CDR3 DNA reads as TGCGCCAGCAGCCAAAACCGGGGCCGGGAAGAGACCCAGTACTTC.

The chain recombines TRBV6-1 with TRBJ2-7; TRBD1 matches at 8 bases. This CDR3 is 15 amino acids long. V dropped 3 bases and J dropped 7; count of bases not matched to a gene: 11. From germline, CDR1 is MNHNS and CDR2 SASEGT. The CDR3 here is CASSDARGRTREQYF. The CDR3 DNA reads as TGTGCCAGCAGTGACGCCAGGGGGCGAACTAGGGAGCAGTACTTC.

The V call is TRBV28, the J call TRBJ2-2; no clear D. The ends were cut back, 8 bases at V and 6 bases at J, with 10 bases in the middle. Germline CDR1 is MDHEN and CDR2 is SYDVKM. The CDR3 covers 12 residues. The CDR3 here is CASLDGAGELFF. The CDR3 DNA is TGTGCCAGCCTAGATGGGGCCGGGGAGCTGTTTTTT.

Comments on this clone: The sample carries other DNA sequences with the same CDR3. CDR3 sequence (DNA): TGTGCCAGCAGCTTAGGGGATTTCTCCTACGAGCAGTACTTC. Encoded protein: CASSLGDFSYEQYF. This chain links TRBV7-9 with TRBJ2-7; the D is unclear. The germline V gene encodes CDR1 SEHNR and CDR2 FQNEAQ (reference sequence). This CDR3 has 14 residues. V lost 1 base and J lost 0, with 7 bases in between.

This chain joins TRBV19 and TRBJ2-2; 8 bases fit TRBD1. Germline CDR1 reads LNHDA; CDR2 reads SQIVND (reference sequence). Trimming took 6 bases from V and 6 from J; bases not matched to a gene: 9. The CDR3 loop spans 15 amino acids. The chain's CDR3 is CASSPRTGKAGELFF. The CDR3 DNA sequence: TGTGCCAGTAGCCCCCGGACAGGGAAGGCCGGGGAGCTGTTTTTT.

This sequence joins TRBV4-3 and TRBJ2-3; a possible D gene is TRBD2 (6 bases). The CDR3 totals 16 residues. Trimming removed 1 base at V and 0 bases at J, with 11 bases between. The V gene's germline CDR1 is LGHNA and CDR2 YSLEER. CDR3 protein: CASSQVAGSSTDTQYF. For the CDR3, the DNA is TGCGCCAGCAGCCAAGTTGCGGGGTCCAGCACAGATACGCAGTATTTT.

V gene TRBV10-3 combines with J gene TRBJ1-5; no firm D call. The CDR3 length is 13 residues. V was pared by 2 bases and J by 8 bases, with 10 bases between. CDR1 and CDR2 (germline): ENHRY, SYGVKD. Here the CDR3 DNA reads TGTGCCATCAGTGAGGGCAGAATGAAGCCCCAGCATTTT. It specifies CAISEGRMKPQHF.

CDR3 in DNA: TGTGCCAGCAGCCAAGGGGGTGAGCAGTTCTTC. Amino acid sequence: CASSQGGEQFF. The chain carries TRBV11-3 and TRBJ2-1, with TRBD1 as a possible D gene (6 bases). The CDR3 is made up of 11 amino acids. V was trimmed by 5 bases and J by 9 bases, leaving 8 bases between them. Germline V gene data show CDR1 as SGHNT and CDR2 as YENEEA.